These 5 T cell receptor beta chains share one sample of origin, sequenced in a study of neoadjuvant anti-PD-1 for oral cavity cancer. Profiling relied on immunoSEQ multiplex PCR, and the TCRdb table lists in-frame clones only, not all of them. The sample contains 65,000 to 95,000 clones, under 85% of which appear only once. The sample consisted of PBMCs, taken before nivolumab (anti-PD-1) treatment. The source of these receptors is a person between 40 and 85 years old with oral cavity squamous cell carcinoma.

This clone was counted a single time. V gene TRBV4-2 combines with J gene TRBJ2-7; 11 bases match TRBD2. In germline, CDR1 is LGHNA, CDR2 YNFKEQ. This CDR3 contains 14 residues. V lost 6 bases and J lost 4; bases outside the gene matches: 5. In nucleotides, the CDR3 is TGTGCCAGCAGACTAGGGACTAGCGGATACGAGCAGTACTTC. Translating gives CASRLGTSGYEQYF.

The chain's CDR3 is CASSLVTGGGETQYF. CDR3 DNA: TGTGCCAGCAGCTTAGTGACAGGCGGGGGAGAGACCCAGTACTTC. The V call is TRBV7-8, the J call TRBJ2-5; D may be TRBD2 (7 bases). V lost 1 base, J lost 4 bases, and 13 bases lay in between. This CDR3 contains 15 residues. Germline loops: CDR1 SGHVS, CDR2 FQNEAQ.

J is TRBJ2-1 and V is TRBV6-1, with D perhaps TRBD2 (6 bases). This CDR3 contains 15 residues. The germline CDR1 and CDR2 sequences are MNHNS and SASEGT. Trimming took off 8 bases at V and 15 bases at J, with 29 bases between the two ends. The CDR3 sequence is CASEGGSLDLTVRFF. In DNA, the CDR3 is TGTGCCAGCGAGGGAGGCTCCCTAGATTTAACGGTTCGGTTCTTC.

The chain uses TRBV11-3 and TRBJ1-5; D call uncertain. Trimming stripped 6 bases from V and 4 bases from J, with 7 bases between. The CDR3 is 12 amino acids. Germline-derived CDR1 and CDR2 are SGHNT and YENEEA. The CDR3, as DNA: TGTGCCAGCAGTTACCGAAATCAGCCCCAGCATTTT. This codes for CASSYRNQPQHF.

J is TRBJ1-5 and V is TRBV11-2, with D uncertain. This CDR3 comprises 13 residues. Germline CDR1 SGHAT, CDR2 FQNNGV. The V gene lost 5 bases and the J gene lost 3 bases, with 8 bases spanning the gap. As DNA, the CDR3 is TGTGCCAGCAGCAAGAATGCCAATCAGCCCCAGCATTTT. Encoded protein: CASSKNANQPQHF.